Below, 21 T cell receptor beta chains from the same sample are listed, as sequenced in a study of blood T cell repertoires in COVID-19. The data were produced by immunoSEQ multiplex PCR, yet TCRdb's version contains in-frame clones alone and is incomplete. The repertoire holds approximately 190,000 clones, with 75% to 85% as singletons. Sequencing input: peripheral blood. Every receptor here comes from a man in his sixties with acute or convalescent COVID-19.

The chain links TRBV9 to TRBJ2-3, with TRBD2 matching 8 bases. CDR1 is SGDLS, CDR2 YYNGEE, per germline. The V segment lost 2 bases and the J segment 5 bases; nucleotides outside the gene matches: 4. The CDR3 sequence is 14 residues long. The chain's CDR3 is CASSVGAGEDTQYF. As DNA, the CDR3 is TGTGCCAGCAGCGTGGGAGCGGGGGAAGATACGCAGTATTTT. Full variable domain (outside the CDR3, taken from reference TRBV9 and TRBJ2-3): DSGVTQTPKHLITATGQRVTLRCSPRSGDLSVYWYQQSLDQGLQFLIQYYNGEERAKGNILERFSAQQFPDLHSELNLSSLELGDSALYFCASSVGAGEDTQYFGPGTRLTVL.

The CDR3 is CASSGGGSLETQYF. CDR3 nucleotide sequence: TGTGCCAGCAGCGGGGGGGGGTCCCTGGAGACCCAGTACTTC. V usage is TRBV6-5 and J usage is TRBJ2-5, with 8 bases fitting TRBD2. The V segment lost 6 bases and the J segment 5 bases; nucleotides outside the gene matches: 8. Germline CDR1 and CDR2: MNHEY and SVGAGI. The CDR3 totals 14 residues.

The chain uses TRBV14 and TRBJ1-5, with unresolved D. There are 14 residues in the CDR3. The V and J ends lost 1 base and 4 bases respectively, with 8 bases between them. Per germline, CDR1 SGHDN and CDR2 FVKESK. CDR3 residues: CASSQGGGNQPQHF. Here the CDR3 DNA reads TGTGCCAGCAGCCAAGGTGGCGGGAATCAGCCCCAGCATTTT.

The sample holds a few counts of this clone. V gene TRBV24-1 combines with J gene TRBJ2-1; 11 bases align to TRBD2. Germline V gene data show CDR1 as KGHDR and CDR2 as SFDVKD. This CDR3 has 20 amino acids. Germline trimming cut 9 bases from V and 0 bases from J; bases unmatched to any gene: 18. CDR3 region: CATAARTSGRPRSSYNEQFF. DNA of the CDR3: TGTGCCACCGCAGCCAGGACTAGCGGGCGCCCTCGGAGCTCCTACAATGAGCAGTTCTTC.

This clone came up a few times. The CDR3, as DNA: TGTGCCAGCAGTCCGACAACGGTCACAGGGTTTCAGCCCCAGCATTTT. Translating gives CASSPTTVTGFQPQHF. The J gene is TRBJ1-5, the V gene TRBV2; TRBD1 is a possible D gene (6 bases). Per germline, CDR1 SNHLY and CDR2 FYNNEI. V was clipped by 5 bases and J by 6 bases, with 20 bases between them. CDR3 length: 16 amino acids. The variable domain in full, completed from reference TRBV2 and TRBJ1-5, reads EPEVTQTPSHQVTQMGQEVILRCVPISNHLYFYWYRQILGQKVEFLVSFYNNEISEKSEIFDDQFSVERPDGSNFTLKIRSTKLEDSAMYFCASSPTTVTGFQPQHFGDGTRLSIL.

In this sample, this clone turned up a few times. The sample has other DNA sequences that encode this CDR3 too. The rearrangement joins TRBV28 to TRBJ1-5; weak D call: TRBD1 (6 bases). The V end lost 5 bases, the J end lost 6 bases, and 8 bases lay between the germline ends. Germline V gene lookup returns CDR1 MDHEN and CDR2 SYDVKM. CDR3 length equals 12 residues. CDR3: CASSLGGQPQHF. In nucleotides, the CDR3 is TGTGCCAGCAGTCTAGGGGGTCAGCCCCAGCATTTT.

This chain connects TRBV15 to TRBJ2-7; possibly TRBD2 for D (6 bases). The CDR3 extends over 14 amino acids. V dropped 1 base and J dropped 2 bases, with 9 bases sitting between them. The germline V gene has CDR1 LNHNV and CDR2 YYDKDF (reference sequence). CDR3 DNA sequence: TGTGCCACCAGCAGAGTCGGGGGAACCTACGAGCAGTACTTC. Its protein is CATSRVGGTYEQYF.

The V and J genes are TRBV5-1 and TRBJ1-2, with a weak D call TRBD1 (6 bases). Per the germline V gene, CDR1 is SGHRS and CDR2 is YFSETQ. The CDR3 totals 14 residues. V was pared by 4 bases and J by 8 bases, with 18 bases between. CDR3 DNA sequence: TGCGCCAGCAGCACAAGGACAGCCCCGGGCGGCTACACCTTC. It yields the protein CASSTRTAPGGYTF.

The V and J genes are TRBV5-1 and TRBJ2-1; maybe TRBD1 (5 bases). The V end lost 4 bases, the J end lost 4 bases, and 9 bases lay between the germline ends. This CDR3 contains 13 residues. The germline V gene encodes CDR1 SGHRS and CDR2 YFSETQ. For the CDR3, the DNA is TGCGCCAGCAGCAAGGCAGGGTACAATGAGCAGTTCTTC. Translated, it gives CASSKAGYNEQFF.

V and J are TRBV15 and TRBJ2-3; 7 bases line up with TRBD2. From germline, CDR1 is LNHNV and CDR2 YYDKDF (reference sequence). The length of the CDR3 is 18 residues. Trimming removed 1 base from V and 7 bases from J; junction bases left unmatched: 17. This CDR3 reads CATSRVPPRAGEFHTQYF. DNA of the CDR3: TGTGCCACCAGCAGAGTCCCACCTAGGGCGGGAGAGTTTCATACGCAGTATTTT.

This chain connects TRBV20-1 to TRBJ2-3; D is undetermined. The germline V and J ends were trimmed by 1 base and 5 bases, with 4 bases remaining between them. In germline, CDR1 is DFQATT, CDR2 SNEGSKA (reference sequence). The CDR3 extends over 11 amino acids. Written as DNA, the CDR3 is TGCAGTGCTAGAGTCCAAGATACGCAGTATTTT. It codes for CSARVQDTQYF.

V usage is TRBV14 and J usage is TRBJ2-7, with TRBD1 identical over 7 bases. Trimming cost V 5 bases and J 4 bases; bases outside gene matches: 11. Germline CDR1 and CDR2: SGHDN and FVKESK. The CDR3 length is 15 residues. The CDR3 here is CASSNSRGRGYEQYF. The DNA for the CDR3 is TGTGCCAGCAGCAATTCAAGGGGGCGAGGATACGAGCAGTACTTC.

The chain carries TRBV6-1 and TRBJ1-6; 8 bases are a match to TRBD1. This CDR3 spans 18 amino acids. Per the germline V gene, CDR1 is MNHNS and CDR2 is SASEGT. J lost 0 bases, V lost 3 bases, and 7 bases had no gene match. The CDR3 sequence is CASSDPTGATSYNSPLHF. CDR3 nucleotide sequence: TGTGCCAGCAGTGATCCGACAGGGGCGACCTCCTATAATTCACCCCTCCACTTT.

The rearrangement joins TRBV2 to TRBJ1-1; 8 nucleotides line up with TRBD1. The CDR3 has 14 amino acids. The V segment lost 3 bases and the J segment 7 bases; nucleotides outside the gene matches: 7. The germline CDR1 and CDR2 sequences are SNHLY and FYNNEI. CDR3: CASSEVGQVLEAFF. CDR3 bases: TGTGCCAGCAGTGAGGTGGGACAGGTGCTTGAAGCTTTCTTT.

The table lists this clone with a count of one. It is likely a read error, because the conserved phenylalanine at the end of the CDR3 is missing. It is unclear where the CDR3 begins or ends on the DNA, so no DNA is shown, and the CDR3 is as TCRdb lists it. The V gene is TRBV4-1, the J gene TRBJ1-2; TRBD1 reflects the table's D call only, with no check against the DNA. Germline lookup yields CDR1 MGHRA and CDR2 YSYEKL. The CDR3 totals 14 residues, both ends included. Here the CDR3 reads CASSQEPRDRGLHS.

The chain carries TRBV7-2 and TRBJ1-4; 8 bases align to TRBD1. The V gene's germline CDR1 is SGHTA and CDR2 FQGNSA. The CDR3 runs to 15 residues. V lost 5 bases to trimming and J lost 8 bases; unmatched junction nucleotides: 10. The CDR3 coding sequence is TGTGCCAGCAGCCAAAGACAGGGGCAGGTAGAAAAACTGTTTTTT. Its translation is CASSQRQGQVEKLFF.

This chain links TRBV24-1 with TRBJ2-3; maybe TRBD2 (7 bases). The CDR3 consists of 16 residues. Germline CDR1 is KGHDR and CDR2 is SFDVKD. V gave up 4 bases and J gave up 7 bases, with 20 bases separating them. CDR3 amino acids: CATSDPQGRERNTQYF. DNA of the CDR3: TGTGCCACCAGTGACCCCCAGGGGCGGGAGAGGAATACGCAGTATTTT.

The chain combines TRBV5-6 with TRBJ2-1; 7 bases map to TRBD2. The ends lost 1 base at V and 1 base at J; junction bases unmatched: 2. Germline V CDR1 and CDR2: SGHDT, YYEEEE. This CDR3 has 15 residues. CDR3 bases: TGTGCCAGCAGCTTGAGGCGGGGGTCCTACAATGAGCAGTTCTTC. This codes for CASSLRRGSYNEQFF.

The V gene is TRBV7-8, the J gene TRBJ2-1, with 7 bases identical to TRBD1. Trimming at V came to 5 bases and at J to 0 bases, leaving 10 bases not matched to a gene. The CDR3 length is 17 residues. In germline, CDR1 is SGHVS, CDR2 FQNEAQ. The CDR3 here is CASSPRDSYISYNEQFF. The CDR3 region has the DNA TGTGCCAGCAGCCCCCGGGACAGTTACATCTCCTACAATGAGCAGTTCTTC.

The DNA for the CDR3 is TGTGCCAGCAGTTACTCACTTACAGTCCTGAACACTGAAGCTTTCTTT. Protein sequence: CASSYSLTVLNTEAFF. This chain links TRBV6-5 with TRBJ1-1; D not resolved. Germline V lookup: CDR1 MNHEY, CDR2 SVGAGI. The CDR3 has 16 amino acids. V dropped 0 bases and J dropped 0 bases, with 11 bases sitting between them.

The rearrangement uses TRBV6-5 and TRBJ2-7; the match to TRBD1 covers 10 bases. The V and J ends lost 6 bases and 3 bases, in that order; junction bases with no gene match: 5. Germline V CDR1 and CDR2: MNHEY, SVGAGI. The length of the CDR3 is 14 residues. Here the CDR3 reads CASSDRDRGYEQYF. The CDR3 DNA reads TGTGCCAGCAGCGACCGGGACAGGGGCTACGAGCAGTACTTC.